This T cell receptor (beta chain) was found in a study of T cells expressing NK-cell markers. Study-wide context: Sorted CD3+CD56-NKG2C+, CD3+CD56+NKG2C+ and CD3+CD56+NKG2C- T cells supplied the TCR beta repertoires. Seven of the eight sequenced donors were classified as HCMV-seropositive, and one was classified as seronegative.

cDNA encoding TCR beta was synthesized via 5'RACE template switching incorporating UMIs. TCRdb reworked the 5' RACE reads into one entry per CDR3 protein, no DNA. The table lists 200,000 to 300,000 distinct CDR3 sequences. Turning to this clonotype: Its cognate antigen is unknown.

Study-level results: Also leading the CD3+CD56-NKG2C+ fraction in a few donors were these clonotypes.

The sequence was obtained from a man aged 18-30 years in good health. Input material: blood T cells: a sorted CD56 or NKG2C T cell subset, CD4+ or CD8+ T cells, or bulk PBMC T cells (not recorded which).

The CDR3 sequence is CSADRVGRGYTF. This chain links TRBV20-1 with TRBJ1-2; with no DNA, the TCRdb D assignment of TRBD1 cannot be verified. The CDR3 is 12 amino acids. Germline V gene lookup returns CDR1 DFQATT and CDR2 SNEGSKA (reference sequence).